This T cell receptor (beta chain) came from a study of human T cells and chemical hapten exposure (dated by TCRdb to the early 2020s). Broadly, across the study: For sensitization, 2% DPC in acetone was applied to an approximately 2 cm by approximately 2 cm area of upper inner arm skin. The libraries were sequenced as a pool, and the TCR yield per sample differed mostly because of small variations in library volumes within the pool. About 29 alopecia patients gave blood for TCR sequencing at one to four time points (pre-sensitization, 2, 6 and 24 weeks). Throughout the study period of around 25 weeks, patients also received therapeutic DPC doses to the scalp every week. Blood samples were taken from patients before sensitization (week 0) and then at 2, 6 and about 24 weeks after DPC sensitization. Patch tests used Finn chambers with 0.01% DPC on the upper back, scored after 6 days by International Contact Dermatitis Research Group standards. Most of the patients in the cohort were female, and the cohort covered alopecia areata with under or over 50% scalp involvement, alopecia totalis and alopecia universalis. In alopecia patients, the study followed how the peripheral blood TCR repertoire changed in vivo over primary and secondary sensitization to diphenylcyclopropenone (DPC), a hapten. Results the study describes overall, beyond this receptor: DPC sensitization did not change the number of TCRs with a frequency above 1 in 1000, and there was no evidence of changes in global repertoire structure. The number of PT1 expanded TCRs positively correlated with patch test score, significant at thresholds 8, 16 and 32 but not 4. Expanded TCRs formed significantly more large CDR3 similarity clusters than pre-sensitization or healthy control sets, consistent with antigen-driven responses. Repeated subsampling changed both the strength of the expansion versus patch-test correlation and the threshold at which that correlation became significant. All patients had alopecia, a presumed autoimmune disease, so their immune response might differ from that of healthy individuals.

From cysteine to phenylalanine, the CDR3 is 16 amino acids long. Here the CDR3 DNA is all that survives: 48 bases in frame from base 1. CDR1 is given as SEHNR and CDR2 as FQNEAQ, both from the germline V gene (reference sequence). V is cut back by 1 base and J by 4 bases, with 7 bases in the junction unmatched. The intended sense of this specimen's time point label: patch test 3, about 24 weeks after DPC sensitization. In the paper's terms, the treatment or condition label means: therapeutic diphenylcyclopropenone sensitization with weekly scalp DPC. At each patch-test visit, blood was drawn before the patch test was applied. Patients were eligible if aged 18 to 70, diagnosed with alopecia and judged suitable for DPC therapy, and pregnant patients were excluded. Total RNA was extracted from unfractionated whole blood that had been collected in Tempus Blood RNA tubes. To prepare the library, RACE was applied. TCRdb names NextSeq 500 as the instrument used. Library preparation attached unique molecular identifiers to individual cDNA molecules for quantitative, reproducible TCR counting. Both TCR alpha and TCR beta chains were sequenced from each blood RNA sample. As for how the authors treated the data: The median number of TCRs per sample was some 100,000, ranging from 23,224 to 690,600. The Decombinator software suite was used to annotate the V, J and CDR3 of the TCR reads. To make PS versus PT1 abundance plots, every sample was subsampled to the same number of TCRs (28,000). TCRs were defined as expanded if absent before sensitization and observed at least eight times at the 2-week time point. TCRdb ran its own pipeline on the public reads, namely fastp trimming at Q25 and MiXCR clone calling, and kept in-frame beta chains. When rows share a CDR3 protein, they turn into one entry using the most common DNA and genes. The V and J calls were not made by the authors but by TCRdb's processing. The sample table contains 50,000 to 80,000 distinct CDR3 sequences; only one count was recorded for 11% of them. More than 2% of the sample rests with the top ten.

This clonotype was counted many times. Its target antigen remains unknown. No much larger clone is present one base from it, and per-base qualities are unavailable. In this chain, TRBV7-9 is recombined with TRBJ2-1; TRBD2 aligns with 7 central bases. The source of this sequence is a woman aged 25 to 45 with alopecia areata. Some clones in this sample may be carry-over from other donors' samples. Sample: whole blood, taken in connection with sensitization to the hapten diphenylcyclopropenone (DPC). The CDR3 here reads CASSLGYGGSYNEQFF. The DNA reads as follows: TGTGCCAGCAGCTTAGGGTACGGGGGGTCGTACAATGAGCAGTTCTTC. This CDR3, with the reference TRBV7-9 and TRBJ2-1 proteins standing in past its ends, gives the full variable domain DTGVSQNPRHKITKRGQNVTFRCDPISEHNRLYWYRQTLGQGPEFLTYFQNEAQLEKSRLLSDRFSAERPKGSFSTLEIQRTEQGDSAMYLCASSLGYGGSYNEQFFGPGTRLTVL.